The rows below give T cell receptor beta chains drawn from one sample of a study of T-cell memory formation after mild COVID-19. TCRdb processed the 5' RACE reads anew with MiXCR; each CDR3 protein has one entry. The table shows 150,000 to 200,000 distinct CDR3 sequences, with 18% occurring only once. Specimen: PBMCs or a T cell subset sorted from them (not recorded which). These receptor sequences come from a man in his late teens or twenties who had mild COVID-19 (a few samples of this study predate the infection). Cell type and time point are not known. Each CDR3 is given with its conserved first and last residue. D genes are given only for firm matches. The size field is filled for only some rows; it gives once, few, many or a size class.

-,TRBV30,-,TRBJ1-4,CAWSVGDFTGKLFF,TGTGCCTGGAGTGTCGGTGACTTTACAGGAAAACTGTTTTTT
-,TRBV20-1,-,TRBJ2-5,CSARPASVQETQYF,TGCAGTGCTAGGCCGGCCTCCGTTCAAGAGACCCAGTACTTC
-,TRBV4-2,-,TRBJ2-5,CASSQDFDGLETQYF,TGTGCCAGCAGCCAAGATTTCGACGGGTTAGAGACCCAGTACTTC
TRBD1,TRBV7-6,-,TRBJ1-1,CASSPRPPDRGNTEAFF,TGTGCCAGCAGCCCGCGCCCCCCGGACAGGGGAAACACTGAAGCTTTCTTT
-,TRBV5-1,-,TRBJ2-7,CASSQGRIYEQYF,TGCGCCAGCAGCCAGGGACGGATCTACGAGCAGTACTTC
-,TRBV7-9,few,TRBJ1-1,CASSGSGEGTEAFF,TGTGCCAGCAGCGGATCGGGGGAAGGGACTGAAGCTTTCTTT
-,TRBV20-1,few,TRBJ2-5,CSASAETQYF,TGCAGTGCTAGTGCCGAGACCCAGTACTTC
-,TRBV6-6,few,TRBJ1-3,CASTPRRGDKGNTIYF,TGTGCCAGCACCCCCAGGCGCGGGGATAAAGGAAACACCATATATTTT
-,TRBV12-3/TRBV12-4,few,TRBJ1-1,CASTQQVVNTEAFF,TGTGCCAGCACCCAACAGGTGGTGAACACTGAAGCTTTCTTT
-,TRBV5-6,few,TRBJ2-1,CASSSGLGRDKQFF,TGTGCCAGCAGCTCTGGATTAGGCCGGGACAAGCAGTTCTTC
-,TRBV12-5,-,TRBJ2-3,CASGNLPDTQYF,TGTGCTAGTGGTAACCTCCCAGATACGCAGTATTTT
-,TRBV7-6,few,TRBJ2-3,CASSPPGLFTDTQYF,TGTGCCAGCAGCCCCCCGGGACTTTTCACAGATACGCAGTATTTT
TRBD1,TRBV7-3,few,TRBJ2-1,CASSTRQGTEQFF,TGTGCCAGCAGCACTCGACAGGGGACCGAGCAGTTCTTC
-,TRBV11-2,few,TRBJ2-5,CASSLEPRYQETQYF,TGTGCCAGCAGCTTAGAACCCCGGTACCAAGAGACCCAGTACTTC
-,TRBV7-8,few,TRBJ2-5,CASSLKRVLRGETQYF,TGTGCCAGCAGCTTAAAGCGGGTCCTAAGAGGGGAGACCCAGTACTTC
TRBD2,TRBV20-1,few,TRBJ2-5,CSAPGGEETQYF,TGCAGTGCTCCGGGGGGGGAAGAGACCCAGTACTTC
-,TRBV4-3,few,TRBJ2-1,CASSQVAGSSYNEQFF,TGCGCCAGCAGCCAAGTCGCGGGAAGCTCCTACAATGAGCAGTTCTTC
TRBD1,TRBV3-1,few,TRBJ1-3,CASSSRDRDSGNTIYF,TGTGCCAGCAGCAGCCGGGACAGAGACTCTGGAAACACCATATATTTT
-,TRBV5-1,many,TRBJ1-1,CASSQGTADTEAFF,TGCGCCAGCAGCCAAGGGACGGCGGACACTGAAGCTTTCTTT
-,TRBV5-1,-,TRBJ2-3,CASSLDPADTQYF,TGCGCCAGCAGCCTGGACCCCGCAGATACGCAGTATTTT
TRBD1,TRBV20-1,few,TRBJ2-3,CSACRGWCTDTQYF,TGCAGTGCCTGCAGGGGGTGGTGCACAGATACGCAGTATTTT
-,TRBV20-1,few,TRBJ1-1,CSARRGGNSNTEAFF,TGCAGTGCTCGACGTGGAGGGAACTCGAACACTGAAGCTTTCTTT
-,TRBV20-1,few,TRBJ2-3,CSASHPGASTDTQYF,TGCAGTGCTAGTCACCCCGGGGCAAGCACAGATACGCAGTATTTT
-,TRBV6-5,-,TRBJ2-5,CASLGGARETQYF,TGTGCCAGCTTAGGGGGGGCCAGAGAGACCCAGTACTTC
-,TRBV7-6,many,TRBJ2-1,CASSPVGGRYNEQFF,TGTGCCAGCAGCCCCGTGGGGGGCCGATACAATGAGCAGTTCTTC
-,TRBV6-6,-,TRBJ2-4,CASTGDGSRSKNIQYF,TGTGCCAGCACCGGGGACGGGAGTAGGTCCAAAAACATTCAGTACTTC
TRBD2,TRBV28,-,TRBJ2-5,CASRGTSGNWETQYF,TGTGCCAGCAGGGGGACTAGCGGTAATTGGGAGACCCAGTACTTC
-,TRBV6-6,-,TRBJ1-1,CASSKGTANTEAFF,TGTGCCAGCAGCAAGGGGACGGCTAACACTGAAGCTTTCTTT
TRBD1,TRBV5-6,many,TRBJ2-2,CASSFRRDSRGGELFF,TGTGCCAGCAGCTTTCGTAGGGACAGCCGAGGCGGGGAGCTGTTTTTT
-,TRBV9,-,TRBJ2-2,CASSGGRTGELFF,TGTGCCAGCAGCGGGGGTCGGACCGGGGAGCTGTTTTTT
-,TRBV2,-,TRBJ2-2,CASGDRRNTGELFF,TGTGCCAGCGGAGACAGGAGAAACACCGGGGAGCTGTTTTTT
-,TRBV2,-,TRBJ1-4,CASSEPIRGEKLFF,TGTGCCAGCAGCGAGCCGATCCGGGGTGAAAAACTGTTTTTT
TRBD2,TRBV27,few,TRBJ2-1,CASSGSGLADNEQFF,TGTGCCAGCAGTGGATCGGGACTAGCGGACAATGAGCAGTTCTTC
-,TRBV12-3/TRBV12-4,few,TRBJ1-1,CASTIGQGWSEAFF,TGTGCCAGCACCATAGGGCAGGGCTGGTCTGAAGCTTTCTTT